This paragraph reports one TCR beta chain. Its antigen is not known. Looked up from germline, CDR1 is SGDLS and CDR2 is YYNGEE. V gave up 4 bases and J gave up 7 bases, with 15 bases separating them. CDR3 length: 14 amino acids. This specimen comes from a study of T cells after yellow fever vaccination. Across the study: The SMART-Seq v4 Ultra Low Input method served to prepare the low-cell-number fractions. Study outcomes and limitations: Clones that expanded after primary vaccination mostly reappeared after the booster (96% CD4, 75% to 90% CD8). Abundant bulk-population clonotypes could contaminate the FACS-sorted repertoires. On re-exposure, the response was weaker but peaked faster, at day 5 versus 15.

TCRdb re-called the 5' RACE reads through MiXCR, storing one row per CDR3 protein. This sample carries more than 450,000 distinct CDR3 sequences, 21% of them seen once, and the ten largest clones take about 16%. Sequenced here: PBMCs, sampled 21 days after the first yellow fever vaccination. This receptor was identified in a man aged 18 to 30 who received the YFV17D yellow fever vaccine. This sequence joins TRBV9 and TRBJ2-1; D might be TRBD1 or TRBD2, each matching 6 bases. The CDR3 spells CASSTIKGGNEQFF. In DNA form, the CDR3 reads TGTGCCAGCAGCACCATCAAGGGGGGAAATGAGCAGTTCTTC.